What follows describes a single TCR beta chain. This clonotype has only a few counts. The antigen this receptor binds is unknown. The record has no base qualities; no much larger clone is one base away. The method behind the library was 5' RACE. For sequencing, a NextSeq 500 was employed. In the TCR library protocol, unique molecular identifiers were attached to individual cDNA molecules to correct for PCR bias and sequencing error. Sequencing covered both TCR alpha and beta chains, and within each sample the abundances of alpha and beta sequences were tightly co-correlated. Under the source paper's analysis protocol: V gene, J gene and CDR3 annotation of TCR sequences was performed with Decombinator V4. Expanded TCRs were defined as changing significantly between any two time points under a Poisson model with p below 0.0001. TCR abundances were normalised to the total number of TCRs sequenced in each sample and reported as counts per million. MAIT TCRs were defined by TRAV1-2 paired with TRAJ12, TRAJ20 or TRAJ33, and iNKT TCRs by TRAV10 paired with TRAJ18. VDJdb, accessed 1 November 2021, was searched for CMV, EBV and SARS-CoV-2 annotated TCRs, excluding TCRs annotated for multiple antigens. In-frame beta chains were kept once TCRdb had trimmed the public reads at Q25 with fastp and called clones with MiXCR. Rows merge per CDR3 protein into single entries with the most common DNA and genes. The V and J calls come from TCRdb's annotation, not from the publication. The sample table contains 54,000 or so distinct CDR3 sequences; only one count was recorded for roughly 12% of them. The ten largest clones take up approximately 4.8% of the sample.

These data are taken from a study of early T cells in non-severe SARS-CoV-2 infection (dated by TCRdb to the early 2020s). Looking at the study overall: Because TCR sequencing was done on bulk RNA from unsorted whole blood, the alpha and beta chains could not be paired.

What the study reported, not specific to this receptor: Matching against VDJdb was skewed toward anti-spike CD8 responses, likely underestimated virus-specific expansions, and missed private and CD4 specificities.

Spanning cysteine to phenylalanine, the CDR3 consists of 15 amino acids. The CDR3 DNA has 45 bases and is translated from base 1. In the germline V gene, CDR1 corresponds to SGHTA and CDR2 to FQGNSA. V and J are truncated by 1 base and 4 bases respectively, leaving an intervening sequence of 10 bases. Set within a cohort of healthcare workers in London, UK, this nested case-control study involved weekly PCR testing of nasopharyngeal swabs along with blood sampling. Healthcare workers were recruited between 23 and 31 March 2020, during the week of the UK lockdown, and were followed weekly for up to about 15 weeks.

The clonotype comes from an adult who was a healthcare worker with PCR-confirmed SARS-CoV-2 infection or an uninfected control (not recorded which). The chain joins TRBV7-2 to TRBJ2-2; TRBD1 is possibly the D segment (5 matching bases). The sample comprised whole blood. The DNA sequence is as follows: TGTGCCAGCAGCTTAGTCCCAGGGATCACCGGGGAGCTGTTTTTT. It translates as CASSLVPGITGELFF.